The clone carrying this T cell receptor beta chain was picked up one time. These data belong to a study of blood T cell repertoires in COVID-19. Produced via immunoSEQ multiplex PCR; TCRdb's table is partial and in-frame only. The sample carries about 220,000 clones, 87% recorded once. V was shortened by 5 bases and J by 6 bases, with 16 bases between the two germline ends. This CDR3 contains 15 residues. Per the germline V gene, CDR1 is SGHTA and CDR2 is FQGNSA. The sequence derives from a woman aged 30 to 39 with acute COVID-19. The V call is TRBV7-2, the J call TRBJ2-2; D is perhaps TRBD2 (6 bases). What was sequenced was PBMCs or T cells enriched from blood (not recorded which). The chain's CDR3 is CASSRSWGEAGELFF. The CDR3 DNA is TGTGCCAGCAGCCGGTCTTGGGGGGAGGCCGGGGAGCTGTTTTTT.